This T cell receptor (beta chain) was identified in a study of CD8 T cells in Susac syndrome. The overall study: Sequenced Susac syndrome patients included over five with active disease and fewer than 10 who were in remission. Study-level results: Clonal expansion was not observed in the Susac syndrome CD4+ T cell repertoires.

RNA was extracted with the RNeasy kit, and a quantity of roughly 0.5 to 1 ug was reverse transcribed using random hexamers. Amplification of TCR beta CDR3 by immunoSEQ multiplex PCR spanned 54 Vbeta and 13 Jbeta. MiXCR, run by TCRdb on the immunoSEQ multiplex PCR reads, gives a single entry per CDR3 protein. The sample has 150,000 to 200,000 distinct CDR3 sequences, over 75% seen once. Concerning this clonotype itself: Antigen unknown.

FACS was used to enrich TEMRA cells, whereas the CD8+ and CD4+ T cells were obtained by negative isolation. CDR1 is GTSNPN, CDR2 SVGIG, per germline (reference sequence). This CDR3 region has 15 residues. The ends were cut back, 0 bases at V and 2 bases at J, with 14 bases in the middle. This clonotype was sampled from a human donor with Susac syndrome. The sequenced material came from CD4+ T cells from PBMCs. The chain carries TRBV30 and TRBJ2-7, with a possible D match to TRBD1 (7 bases). CDR3 sequence (DNA): TGTGCCTGGAGTGTAGCCAGGGGGAGGACCTACGAGCAGTACTTC. It is translated as CAWSVARGRTYEQYF.